The rows below give T cell receptor beta chains drawn from one sample of a study of blood T cell repertoires in COVID-19. Some clones are missing from TCRdb's copy, which holds only in-frame ones; the method was immunoSEQ multiplex PCR. The sample has about 14,000 clones, around 73% seen once. Input material: peripheral blood. Receptor source: a man aged 65 to 79 with acute or convalescent COVID-19. Each CDR3 is given with its conserved first and last residue. Size is omitted from some rows. Given values are once, few, many or a class for expanded clones.

>TRBJ1-5|.|TRBV25-1
CASRGTGNSAQHF
>TRBJ1-3|.|TRBV6-5
CASSPREAGNTIYF
>TRBJ2-2|.|TRBV6-2/TRBV6-3
CASSTGTVNTGELFF
>TRBJ2-5|.|TRBV28
CASSRGGSGQETQYF
>TRBJ2-1|.|TRBV29-1
CSVRASKDEQFF
>TRBJ1-2|.|TRBV6-5
CASRSGVSYGYTF
>TRBJ1-3|medium-sized|TRBV3-1/TRBV3-2
CASSQDFRPGAGNTIYF
>TRBJ1-1|.|TRBV6-5
CASSPGTGQAFF
>TRBJ2-3|.|TRBV27
CASSLFGLAGSTDTQYF
>TRBJ2-1|.|TRBV5-1
CASSLMGLAGEEQFF
>TRBJ2-3|.|TRBV5-3
CAKFLERDTQYF
>TRBJ2-3|.|TRBV3-1/TRBV3-2
CASSPPAGTEYTDTQYF
>TRBJ2-1|once|TRBV7-6
CASSGSPLAIEQFF
>TRBJ1-2|.|TRBV3-1/TRBV3-2
CASSPRGNYGYTF
>TRBJ1-2|.|TRBV30
CAWSRTEKSGYTF
>TRBJ2-1|.|TRBV6-2/TRBV6-3
CASSGQGSINEQFF
>TRBJ1-2|.|TRBV6-5
CASRALGAYGYTF
>TRBJ2-7|.|TRBV9
CASSVGTSISYEQYF
>TRBJ2-3|.|TRBV24-1
CATSDPETSGHTDTQYF
>TRBJ1-1|.|TRBV9
CASSLQMNTEAFF
>TRBJ1-2|.|TRBV19
CASSPHSGTREGYTF
>TRBJ2-3|.|TRBV30
CAWSRGSGWAADTQYF
>TRBJ2-1|.|TRBV15
CATSIAGVSKNEQFF
>TRBJ1-1|.|TRBV9
CASSPWDRDSAFF
>TRBJ2-7|.|TRBV7-2
CASSVGTGAEVQYF
>TRBJ2-1|.|TRBV6-2/TRBV6-3
CASSPHLTTYNEQFF
>TRBJ2-7|.|TRBV6-5
CASSPGTGRYEQYF
>TRBJ1-1|.|TRBV28
CASRGQLNTEAFF
>TRBJ1-2|.|TRBV4-1
CASSQAGTGSLGGYTF
>TRBJ2-5|.|TRBV30
CAWSKDRETQYF
>TRBJ1-1|.|TRBV5-6
CASSYKGQLIYPEAFF
>TRBJ2-1|.|TRBV28
CASSPGTSAYNEQFF
>TRBJ2-7|.|TRBV19
CASSIDPVGGRREQYF
>TRBJ1-4|.|TRBV5-4
CASSRKETDNPKLFF
>TRBJ2-1|.|TRBV7-2
CASSYGQGANNEQFF
>TRBJ2-7|.|TRBV7-6
CASSPVDGAAEQYF
>TRBJ1-1|.|TRBV5-1
CASSLEQTTQAFF
>TRBJ2-1|.|TRBV29-1
CSVASGGANEQFF
>TRBJ1-5|.|TRBV11-2
CASSLDSYQPQHF
>TRBJ1-1|.|TRBV5-1
CASSLLVGKNTEAFF
>TRBJ1-1|once|TRBV5-1
CASSWAGAGTEAFF
>TRBJ2-1|.|TRBV7-6
CASSLSLAGAPREQFF
>TRBJ2-2|.|TRBV7-2
CASSSQVAGELFF
>TRBJ2-5|.|TRBV7-2
CASSQGRLAANQETQYF
>TRBJ1-4|few|TRBV21-1
CASSKDGQFAKLFF